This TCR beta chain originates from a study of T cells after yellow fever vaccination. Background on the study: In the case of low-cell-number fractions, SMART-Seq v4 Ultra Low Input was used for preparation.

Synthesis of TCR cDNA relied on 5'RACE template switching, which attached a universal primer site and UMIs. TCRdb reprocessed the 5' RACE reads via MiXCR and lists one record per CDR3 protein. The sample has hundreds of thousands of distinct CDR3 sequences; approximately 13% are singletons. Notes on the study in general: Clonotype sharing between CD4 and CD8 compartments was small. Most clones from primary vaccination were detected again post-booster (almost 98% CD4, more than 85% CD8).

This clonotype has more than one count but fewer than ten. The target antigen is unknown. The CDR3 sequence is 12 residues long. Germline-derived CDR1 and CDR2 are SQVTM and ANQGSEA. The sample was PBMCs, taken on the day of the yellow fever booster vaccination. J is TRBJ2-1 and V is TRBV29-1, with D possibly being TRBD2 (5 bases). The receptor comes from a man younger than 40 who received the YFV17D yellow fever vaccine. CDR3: CRVRDSYNEQFF. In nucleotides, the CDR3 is TGCCGGGTGAGGGACTCCTACAATGAGCAGTTCTTC.